These 23 T cell receptor beta chains came from one sample sequenced in a study of Graves' ophthalmopathy and Graves' hyperthyroidism. Amplified material comprised TCR beta CDR3 regions derived from RNA transcripts. HTBI primers served in a first-round RT-PCR, which a second-round multiplex PCR followed. TCRdb reprocessed the multiplex PCR reads via MiXCR and lists one record per CDR3 protein. The data contain approximately 700,000 distinct CDR3 sequences, roughly 40% of them seen just once; the ten biggest clones take up less than 55%. The sample was peripheral blood. These receptors originate from an adult man with Graves' ophthalmopathy.

This clonotype was observed a few times. The rearrangement joins TRBV5-8 to TRBJ1-2; D unresolved. CDR3 length equals 14 residues. With 4 bases removed from V and 4 bases from J, the gap between germline ends came to 14 bases. Germline CDR1 and CDR2: SGHTS and YDEGEE. The CDR3: CASSTIRKLYGYTF. CDR3 DNA sequence: TGTGCCAGCAGCACAATCAGGAAGCTCTATGGCTACACCTTC.

The chain employs TRBV19 and TRBJ1-3; a weak D match, TRBD1 (5 bases). This CDR3 spans 14 amino acids. V was trimmed by 5 bases and J by 2 bases, leaving 10 bases between them. From germline, CDR1 is LNHDA and CDR2 SQIVND (reference sequence). The CDR3 bases are TGTGCCAGTAGTTTCTTGACAGCTGGAAACACCATATATTTT. This gives the protein CASSFLTAGNTIYF.

In this sample, this clonotype turned up a few times. The genes are TRBV11-3 and TRBJ2-5; D gene unclear. Germline values: CDR1 SGHNT, CDR2 YENEEA. This CDR3 is 13 amino acids long. V dropped 5 bases and J dropped 2 bases, with 9 bases sitting between them. Written as DNA, the CDR3 is TGTGCCAGCAGCGCGGTTACTCAAGAGACCCAGTACTTC. This translates into CASSAVTQETQYF.

The rearrangement links TRBV10-3 to TRBJ1-6; tentatively, D is TRBD1 (5 bases). Trimming shortened V by 10 bases and J by 8 bases, and 24 bases separated the two germline ends. CDR1 is ENHRY and CDR2 is SYGVKD in the germline V gene. The CDR3 covers 16 residues. CDR3 coding DNA: TGTGCCAGCAAAAAACCTCACGGGACCCTCCATTCACCCCTCCACTTT. This codes for CASKKPHGTLHSPLHF.

This clonotype was picked up a small number of times. The V gene is TRBV28, the J gene TRBJ2-7; D not certain. Germline values: CDR1 MDHEN, CDR2 SYDVKM. Trimming cost V 5 bases and J 8 bases, with 16 bases left between them. This CDR3 comprises 13 residues. CDR3 amino acids: CASSLPTVAKQYF. The CDR3 region has the DNA TGTGCCAGCAGTCTGCCGACTGTTGCCAAGCAGTACTTC.

The table lists this clonotype with many counts. The chain is built from TRBV19 and TRBJ1-1; D ambiguous. Deletions cut 4 bases from V and 3 bases from J, with 9 bases between. This CDR3 contains 13 residues. Germline CDR1 LNHDA, CDR2 SQIVND (reference sequence). Here the CDR3 reads CASSNPGDTEAFF. CDR3 bases: TGTGCCAGTAGTAACCCTGGGGACACTGAAGCTTTCTTT.

This clonotype was picked up many times. The J gene is TRBJ1-5, the V gene TRBV7-2; tentative D call: TRBD1 (5 bases). The CDR3 is 14 amino acids. Deletions cut 5 bases from V and 2 bases from J, with 10 bases between. CDR1 SGHTA and CDR2 FQGNSA come from the germline V gene. DNA of the CDR3: TGTGCCAGCAGCCAAGTGGGGGGCAATCAGCCCCAGCATTTT. Encoded protein: CASSQVGGNQPQHF.

This clonotype was found a few times. The V and J genes are TRBV19 and TRBJ1-5; the D is unclear. The V gene lost 3 bases and the J gene lost 3 bases, with 9 bases spanning the gap. CDR1 and CDR2 from the germline V gene are LNHDA and SQIVND (reference sequence). This CDR3 has 14 residues. CDR3 loop: CASSMFGYNQPQHF. The DNA for the CDR3 is TGTGCCAGTAGTATGTTCGGGTACAATCAGCCCCAGCATTTT.

The chain has TRBV20-1 and TRBJ2-7, with TRBD2 identical over 14 bases. Germline assignment: CDR1 DFQATT and CDR2 SNEGSKA (reference sequence). This CDR3 contains 13 residues. Trimming removed 4 bases from V and 5 bases from J; junction bases left unmatched: 1. CDR3 residues: CSAKTSGRDEQYF. The CDR3 DNA is TGCAGTGCTAAGACTAGCGGGAGGGACGAGCAGTACTTC.

The rearrangement links TRBV10-2 to TRBJ1-5; 7 bases match TRBD2. TRBJ2-3 explains the end of the DNA better; the J call may be wrong. CDR3 length: 14 residues. CDR1 WSHSY and CDR2 SAAADI come from the germline V gene. The CDR3 protein is CASSTGGLTDTQYF. CDR3 nucleotides: TGCGCCAGCAGTACGGGGGGTCTCACAGATACGCAGTATTTT.

V and J are TRBV4-2 and TRBJ1-3; TRBD1 matches 7 bases. The V segment lost 4 bases and the J segment 3 bases; nucleotides outside the gene matches: 9. Germline loops: CDR1 LGHNA, CDR2 YNFKEQ. This CDR3 has 16 amino acids. CDR3: CASSRWITGDGNTIYF. The CDR3 DNA reads TGTGCCAGCAGCCGCTGGATAACAGGGGATGGAAACACCATATATTTT.

The V and J genes are TRBV6-5 and TRBJ1-3; D is uncertain. This CDR3 is built from 15 residues. V lost 8 bases, J lost 0 bases, and 14 bases lay in between. The V gene's germline CDR1 is MNHEY and CDR2 SVGAGI. CDR3 residues: CASAPTRISGNTIYF. CDR3 nucleotides: TGTGCCAGCGCACCGACCCGGATCTCTGGAAACACCATATATTTT.

In its sample, this clonotype was seen many times. The chain joins TRBV9 to TRBJ1-1, with D uncertain. Between the trimmed V and J ends, which lost 0 bases and 5 bases, there was a span of 8 bases. This CDR3 has 13 residues. CDR1 and CDR2 from the germline V gene are SGDLS and YYNGEE. The CDR3 loop reads CASSVVDGTEAFF. For the CDR3, the DNA is TGTGCCAGCAGCGTAGTTGATGGGACTGAAGCTTTCTTT.

CDR3 region: CSANLLAGSFLETQYF. The CDR3 DNA reads as TGCAGTGCTAACCTACTAGCGGGCAGTTTCTTAGAGACCCAGTACTTC. The chain joins TRBV20-1 to TRBJ2-5; 9 nucleotides match TRBD2. Unmatched junction bases numbered 13, after V lost 4 bases and J lost 4 bases. In germline, CDR1 is DFQATT, CDR2 SNEGSKA (reference sequence). The CDR3 runs to 16 residues.

This clonotype has just a few counts. The chain employs TRBV7-9 and TRBJ1-3; no definite D call. Trimming took off 1 base at V and 4 bases at J, with 5 bases between the two ends. The V gene's germline CDR1 is SEHNR and CDR2 FQNEAQ (reference sequence). The length of the CDR3 is 13 residues. CDR3 loop: CASSLETGNTIYF. The CDR3 nucleotides are TGTGCCAGCAGCTTAGAAACCGGAAACACCATATATTTT.

This clonotype came up many times. The V call is TRBV19, the J call TRBJ1-1; maybe TRBD1 (5 bases). The V and J ends lost 3 bases and 0 bases respectively, with 11 bases between them. Germline V gene data show CDR1 as LNHDA and CDR2 as SQIVND (reference sequence). This CDR3 contains 15 residues. In DNA form, the CDR3 reads TGTGCCAGTAGTATCTCCCAGGGTTTGAACACTGAAGCTTTCTTT. Its translation is CASSISQGLNTEAFF. The whole variable domain, remainder taken from reference TRBV19 and TRBJ1-1, is DGGITQSPKYLFRKEGQNVTLSCEQNLNHDAMYWYRQDPGQGLRLIYYSQIVNDFQKGDIAEGYSVSREKKESFPLTVTSAQKNPTAFYLCASSISQGLNTEAFFGQGTRLTVV.

This clonotype was counted between two and nine times. This rearrangement joins TRBV20-1 to TRBJ2-5; D gene ambiguous. This CDR3 has 13 amino acids. Germline CDR1 is DFQATT and CDR2 is SNEGSKA (reference sequence). Trimming pared 3 bases from V and 2 bases from J, leaving 10 bases between. CDR3 in DNA: TGCAGTGCTAGCCGGCCTATTCAAGAGACCCAGTACTTC. As protein: CSASRPIQETQYF.

This rearrangement joins TRBV7-2 to TRBJ2-7; possibly TRBD2 for D (5 bases). This CDR3 is built from 15 residues. V shed 5 bases and J shed 0 bases, with 14 bases lying between them. Germline values: CDR1 SGHTA, CDR2 FQGNSA. In DNA form, the CDR3 reads TGTGCCAGCAGCCACGGACGGGGAGTCTCCTACGAGCAGTACTTC. It translates to CASSHGRGVSYEQYF.

At least ten counts were recorded for this clonotype. The chain recombines TRBV29-1 with TRBJ2-7, with D perhaps given as TRBD1 or TRBD2 (5 bases each). Germline loops: CDR1 SQVTM, CDR2 ANQGSEA. V dropped 3 bases and J dropped 5 bases, with 8 bases sitting between them. CDR3 length: 11 amino acids. The CDR3 nucleotides read TGCAGCGTTGATCGGGGACACGAGCAGTACTTC. Its translation is CSVDRGHEQYF.

A remark on this clonotype: A single base separates this from a much larger clone, so it may be a read error. As DNA, the CDR3 is TGCAGCGTTTTGGGACAGGGAGGAATGAACACTGAAGCTTCCTTT. This encodes CSVLGQGGMNTEASF. The gene calls are TRBV29-1 and TRBJ1-1; 9 bases agree with TRBD1. CDR3 length: 15 residues. Germline CDR1 reads SQVTM; CDR2 reads ANQGSEA.

J is TRBJ2-5 and V is TRBV20-1; 12 nucleotides align to TRBD2. The CDR3 has 16 amino acids. Germline assignment: CDR1 DFQATT and CDR2 SNEGSKA (reference sequence). V shed 2 bases, J shed 5 bases, and the junction held 9 bases outside the gene matches. The CDR3 DNA sequence: TGCAGTGCTAGAAAAGGGACTAGCGGGTTCGTGGAGACCCAGTACTTC. Residues: CSARKGTSGFVETQYF.

This rearrangement joins TRBV11-2 to TRBJ1-4; weak D call: TRBD1 (5 bases). V lost 6 bases and J lost 0, with 23 bases in between. Germline CDR1 SGHAT, CDR2 FQNNGV. The CDR3 contains 19 residues. The DNA for the CDR3 is TGTGCCAGCAGTGAAAGTGGTCGGGGCAGACGGGCAACTAATGAAAAACTGTTTTTT. It specifies CASSESGRGRRATNEKLFF.

This clonotype was picked up a small number of times. CDR3 protein: CASSIDGTALLDGYTF. CDR3 nucleotide sequence: TGTGCCAGTAGTATAGATGGGACAGCTTTACTCGATGGCTACACCTTC. V is TRBV19 and J is TRBJ1-2; 7 nucleotides match TRBD1. The CDR3 extends over 16 amino acids. V shed 0 bases and J 6 bases; nucleotides not matched to a gene: 10. Germline CDR1 is LNHDA and CDR2 is SQIVND (reference sequence).